The clone carrying this TCR beta chain has more than one count but fewer than ten. The source of the sample is a study of OX40 agonist ivuxolimab in advanced cancers. Germline assignment: CDR1 LNHDA and CDR2 SQIVND (reference sequence). Between the trimmed V and J ends, which lost 1 base and 1 base, there was a span of 7 bases. The CDR3 loop spans 14 amino acids. Only in-frame clones appear in the TCRdb table, and some are missing; sequencing was by immunoSEQ multiplex PCR. The sample lists tens of thousands of clones, approximately 91% occurring once. The receptor's source is an adult with an advanced solid tumor such as melanoma, head and neck, liver or kidney cancer. The rearrangement joins TRBV19 to TRBJ1-1, with a weak D call TRBD1 (5 bases). The input for sequencing was CD4+ or CD8+ T cells sorted from blood, taken in a trial of the OX40 agonist ivuxolimab. CDR3 bases: TGTGCCAGTAGTATAGGGGGCCGGAACACTGAAGCTTTCTTT. Translated, it gives CASSIGGRNTEAFF.